This TCR beta chain was obtained from a study of OX40 agonist ivuxolimab in advanced cancers. Study-level results: Average numbers of expanded clones were greater in CD8+ T cells than in CD4+.

V lost 1 base to trimming and J lost 1 base, with 4 bases between them. This CDR3 contains 14 residues. Germline values: CDR1 SGHAT, CDR2 FQDESV (reference sequence). The table came from immunoSEQ multiplex PCR; TCRdb's copy has only in-frame clones and leaves some out. The sample lists around 56,000 clones, 82% occurring once. In this sample, this clone turned up a few times. The target antigen is unknown. The sample in question was CD4+ or CD8+ T cells sorted from blood, obtained in a trial of the OX40 agonist ivuxolimab. J is TRBJ2-2 and V is TRBV11-1; the D is unclear. The receptor was derived from an adult with an advanced solid tumor such as melanoma, head and neck, liver or kidney cancer. CDR3 in amino acids: CASSLGLNTGELFF. For the CDR3, the DNA is TGTGCCAGCAGCTTAGGACTGAACACCGGGGAGCTGTTTTTT.